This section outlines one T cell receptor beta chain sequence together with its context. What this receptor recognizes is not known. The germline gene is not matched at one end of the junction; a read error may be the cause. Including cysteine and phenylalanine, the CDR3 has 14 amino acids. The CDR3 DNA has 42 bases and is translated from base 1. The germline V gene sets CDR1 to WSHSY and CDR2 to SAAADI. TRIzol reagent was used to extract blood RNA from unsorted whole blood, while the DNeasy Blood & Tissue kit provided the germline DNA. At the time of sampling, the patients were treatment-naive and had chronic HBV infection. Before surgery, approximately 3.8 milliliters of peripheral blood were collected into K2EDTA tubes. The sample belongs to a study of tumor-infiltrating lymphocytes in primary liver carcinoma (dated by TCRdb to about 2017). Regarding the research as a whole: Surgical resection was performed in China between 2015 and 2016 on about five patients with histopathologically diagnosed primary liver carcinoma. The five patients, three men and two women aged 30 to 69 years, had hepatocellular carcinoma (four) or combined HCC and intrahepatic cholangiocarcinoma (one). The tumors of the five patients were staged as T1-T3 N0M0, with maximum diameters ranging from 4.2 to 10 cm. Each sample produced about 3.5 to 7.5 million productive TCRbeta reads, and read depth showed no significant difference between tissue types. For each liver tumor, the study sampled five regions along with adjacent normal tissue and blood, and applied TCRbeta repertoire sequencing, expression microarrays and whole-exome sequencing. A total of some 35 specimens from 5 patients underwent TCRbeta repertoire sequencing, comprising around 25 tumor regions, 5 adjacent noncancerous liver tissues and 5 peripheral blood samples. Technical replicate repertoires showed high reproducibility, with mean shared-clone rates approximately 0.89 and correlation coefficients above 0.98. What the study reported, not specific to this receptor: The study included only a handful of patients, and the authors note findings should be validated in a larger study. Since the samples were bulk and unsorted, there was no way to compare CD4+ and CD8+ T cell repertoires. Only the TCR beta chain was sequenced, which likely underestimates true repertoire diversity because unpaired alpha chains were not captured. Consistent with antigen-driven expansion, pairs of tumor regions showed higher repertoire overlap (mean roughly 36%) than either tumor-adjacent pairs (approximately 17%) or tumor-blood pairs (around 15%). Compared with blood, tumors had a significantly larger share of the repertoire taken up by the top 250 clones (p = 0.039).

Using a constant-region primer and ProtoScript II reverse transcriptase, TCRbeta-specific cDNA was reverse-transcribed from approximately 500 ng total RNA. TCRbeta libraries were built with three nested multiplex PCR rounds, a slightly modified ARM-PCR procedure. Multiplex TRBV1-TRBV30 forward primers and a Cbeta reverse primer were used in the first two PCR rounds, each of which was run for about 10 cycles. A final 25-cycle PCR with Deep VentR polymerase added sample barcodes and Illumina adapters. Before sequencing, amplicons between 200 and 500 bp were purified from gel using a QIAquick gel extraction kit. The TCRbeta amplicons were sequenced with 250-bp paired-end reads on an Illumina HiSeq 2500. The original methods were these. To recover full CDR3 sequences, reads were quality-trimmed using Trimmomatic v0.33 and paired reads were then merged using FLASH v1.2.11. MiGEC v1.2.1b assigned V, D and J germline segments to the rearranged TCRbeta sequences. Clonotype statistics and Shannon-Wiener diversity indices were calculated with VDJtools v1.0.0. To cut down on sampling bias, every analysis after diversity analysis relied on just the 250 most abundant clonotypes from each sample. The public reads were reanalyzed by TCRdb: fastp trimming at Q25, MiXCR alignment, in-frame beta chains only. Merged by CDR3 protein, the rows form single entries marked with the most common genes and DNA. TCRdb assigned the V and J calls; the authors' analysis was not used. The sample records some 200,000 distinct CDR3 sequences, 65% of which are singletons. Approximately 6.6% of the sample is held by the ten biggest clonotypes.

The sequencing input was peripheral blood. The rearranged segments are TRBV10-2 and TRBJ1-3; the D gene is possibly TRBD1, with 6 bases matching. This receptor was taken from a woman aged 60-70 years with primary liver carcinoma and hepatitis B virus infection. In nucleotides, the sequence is TGCGCCGGCAGGTCGGGGGGGCCTGGAAACACCATATATTTT. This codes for CAGRSGGPGNTIYF.